A selection of T cell receptor beta chains follows, all from one sample in a study. MiXCR, run by TCRdb on the 5' RACE reads, gives a single entry per CDR3 protein. The sample includes tens of thousands of distinct CDR3 sequences, roughly 30% of them seen just once. The sample taken for sequencing was tumor-infiltrating Tregs sorted from the breast tumor. The receptors shown here come from a female donor with breast cancer. The CDR3 runs from the conserved cysteine through the conserved F or W. Each record gives: J gene, V gene, clone size, D gene, CDR3 protein, CDR3 DNA. A D gene is named only where the DNA matches it firmly. Where a row states a size, it is once, few, many or the class of an expanded clone; other rows omit it.

J: TRBJ2-3
V: TRBV4-2
size: few
D: TRBD2
CDR3: CASSQEPVTGGDTQYF
DNA: TGTGCCAGCAGCCAAGAGCCGGTCACGGGGGGGGATACGCAGTATTTT

J: TRBJ2-3
V: TRBV9
size: many
D: .
CDR3: CASSVGAGPGTDTQYF
DNA: TGTGCCAGCAGCGTAGGGGCGGGGCCCGGCACAGATACGCAGTATTTT

J: TRBJ1-2
V: TRBV2
size: few
D: .
CDR3: CASTVERSYDYTF
DNA: TGTGCCAGCACGGTAGAGAGAAGTTATGACTACACCTTC

J: TRBJ2-7
V: TRBV5-1
size: .
D: .
CDR3: CASSLNGRNAQYF
DNA: TGCGCCAGCAGCTTAAACGGACGAAATGCGCAGTACTTC

J: TRBJ1-2
V: TRBV28
size: .
D: .
CDR3: CASSLGGKSRYTF
DNA: TGTGCCAGCAGTTTAGGAGGGAAGTCGCGCTACACCTTC

J: TRBJ1-5
V: TRBV2
size: .
D: .
CDR3: CASRDNTGPQHF
DNA: TGTGCCAGCAGGGATAACACGGGGCCCCAGCATTTT

J: TRBJ1-6
V: TRBV6-5
size: many
D: .
CDR3: CASSEGSINSPLHF
DNA: TGTGCCAGCAGCGAGGGTTCGATTAATTCACCCCTCCACTTT

J: TRBJ2-7
V: TRBV6-2/TRBV6-3
size: .
D: .
CDR3: CASSPGKGRYEQYF
DNA: TGTGCCAGCAGTCCAGGGAAGGGCCGATACGAGCAGTACTTC

J: TRBJ1-1
V: TRBV30
size: .
D: .
CDR3: CAWSGQVRRTEAFF
DNA: TGTGCCTGGAGTGGACAGGTTAGGCGCACTGAAGCTTTCTTT

J: TRBJ1-2
V: TRBV6-5
size: many
D: .
CDR3: CASNPRRQGQGYTF
DNA: TGTGCCAGCAACCCGCGGCGGCAGGGGCAAGGCTACACCTTC

J: TRBJ2-1
V: TRBV9
size: many
D: .
CDR3: CASSELTVSAGNEQFF
DNA: TGTGCCAGCAGCGAACTGACCGTTAGCGCGGGCAATGAGCAGTTCTTC

J: TRBJ1-5
V: TRBV9
size: .
D: .
CDR3: CASSVFDGSNQPQHF
DNA: TGCGCCAGCAGCGTCTTTGACGGATCCAATCAGCCCCAGCATTTT

J: TRBJ1-1
V: TRBV4-3
size: .
D: TRBD1
CDR3: CASSRSGGDTEAFF
DNA: TGCGCCAGCAGCCGTTCAGGGGGGGACACTGAAGCTTTCTTT

J: TRBJ2-1
V: TRBV7-9
size: many
D: TRBD2
CDR3: CASRDGLGYGQFF
DNA: TGTGCCAGCAGGGACGGACTAGGGTATGGGCAGTTCTTC

J: TRBJ2-7
V: TRBV5-1
size: many
D: .
CDR3: CASSPTVGVAYEQYF
DNA: TGCGCCAGCAGCCCAACCGTGGGGGTGGCCTACGAGCAGTACTTC

J: TRBJ2-4
V: TRBV4-1
size: many
D: .
CDR3: CASSQGPRVSLVAKNIQYF
DNA: TGCGCCAGCAGCCAAGGCCCTCGGGTCTCTCTCGTAGCCAAAAACATTCAGTACTTC

J: TRBJ2-1
V: TRBV20-1
size: many
D: TRBD2
CDR3: CSAGTSGVSEQFF
DNA: TGCAGTGCCGGGACTAGCGGCGTGAGTGAGCAGTTCTTC

J: TRBJ2-1
V: TRBV3-1
size: .
D: TRBD2
CDR3: CASSQDWTSGMYNEQFF
DNA: TGTGCCAGCAGCCAAGACTGGACTAGCGGAATGTACAATGAGCAGTTCTTC

J: TRBJ2-7
V: TRBV6-5
size: .
D: .
CDR3: CASRPGQRGAQYF
DNA: TGTGCCAGCAGACCCGGACAGCGTGGCGCGCAGTACTTC

J: TRBJ2-7
V: TRBV7-3
size: medium-sized
D: .
CDR3: CASSNTPGSYEQYF
DNA: TGTGCCAGCAGCAATACCCCGGGATCCTACGAGCAGTACTTC

J: TRBJ2-7
V: TRBV20-1
size: .
D: .
CDR3: CSARDPQGGGKYEQYF
DNA: TGCAGTGCTAGAGATCCACAGGGGGGAGGGAAGTACGAGCAGTACTTC

J: TRBJ2-1
V: TRBV20-1
size: few
D: .
CDR3: CRPVGGVGNEQFF
DNA: TGCAGGCCTGTAGGGGGAGTAGGGAATGAGCAGTTCTTC

J: TRBJ2-3
V: TRBV20-1
size: many
D: TRBD1
CDR3: CSARGRDRSRYSTDTQYF
DNA: TGCAGTGCTAGAGGCCGGGACAGGAGTCGATATAGCACAGATACGCAGTATTTT

J: TRBJ2-5
V: TRBV3-1
size: many
D: .
CDR3: CASSRRGRQETQYF
DNA: TGTGCCAGCAGCCGCCGAGGGAGACAAGAGACCCAGTACTTC

J: TRBJ2-2
V: TRBV11-1
size: many
D: .
CDR3: CASSPVTGELFF
DNA: TGTGCCAGCAGCCCCGTAACCGGGGAGCTGTTTTTT

J: TRBJ2-3
V: TRBV7-2
size: few
D: .
CDR3: CASSNPFVLEADTQYF
DNA: TGTGCCAGCAGCAACCCCTTCGTACTCGAGGCGGATACGCAGTATTTT

J: TRBJ2-3
V: TRBV6-6
size: .
D: TRBD2
CDR3: CASSRSGIGRDTQYF
DNA: TGTGCCAGCAGCCGAAGCGGGATCGGTAGAGATACGCAGTATTTT

J: TRBJ1-1
V: TRBV7-9
size: .
D: .
CDR3: CASSLGGTATEAFF
DNA: TGTGCCAGCAGCTTAGGGGGGACCGCCACTGAAGCTTTCTTT

J: TRBJ1-5
V: TRBV6-5
size: medium-sized
D: .
CDR3: CASSSTVNQPQHF
DNA: TGTGCCAGCAGTTCGACAGTGAATCAGCCCCAGCATTTT

J: TRBJ1-1
V: TRBV14
size: .
D: .
CDR3: CASSQDIGRMNTEAFF
DNA: TGTGCCAGCAGCCAAGATATAGGAAGGATGAACACTGAAGCTTTCTTT

J: TRBJ1-4
V: TRBV6-1
size: many
D: TRBD1
CDR3: CASSNRGGNEKLFF
DNA: TGTGCCAGCAGTAACAGGGGGGGGAATGAAAAACTGTTTTTT